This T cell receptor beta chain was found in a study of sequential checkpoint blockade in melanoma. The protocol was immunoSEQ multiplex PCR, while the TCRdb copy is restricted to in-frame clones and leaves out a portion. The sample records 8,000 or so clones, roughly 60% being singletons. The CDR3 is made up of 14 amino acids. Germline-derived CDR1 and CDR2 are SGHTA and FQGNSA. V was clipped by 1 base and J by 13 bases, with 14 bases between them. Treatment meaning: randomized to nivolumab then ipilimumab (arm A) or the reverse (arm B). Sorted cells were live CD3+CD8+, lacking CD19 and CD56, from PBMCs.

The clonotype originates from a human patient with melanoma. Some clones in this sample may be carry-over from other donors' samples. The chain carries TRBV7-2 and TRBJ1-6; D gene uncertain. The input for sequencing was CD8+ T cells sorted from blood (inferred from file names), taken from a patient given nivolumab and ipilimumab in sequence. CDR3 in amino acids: CASSLEGRGWPLHF. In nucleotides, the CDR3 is TGTGCCAGCAGCTTAGAAGGCCGGGGTTGGCCCCTCCACTTT.